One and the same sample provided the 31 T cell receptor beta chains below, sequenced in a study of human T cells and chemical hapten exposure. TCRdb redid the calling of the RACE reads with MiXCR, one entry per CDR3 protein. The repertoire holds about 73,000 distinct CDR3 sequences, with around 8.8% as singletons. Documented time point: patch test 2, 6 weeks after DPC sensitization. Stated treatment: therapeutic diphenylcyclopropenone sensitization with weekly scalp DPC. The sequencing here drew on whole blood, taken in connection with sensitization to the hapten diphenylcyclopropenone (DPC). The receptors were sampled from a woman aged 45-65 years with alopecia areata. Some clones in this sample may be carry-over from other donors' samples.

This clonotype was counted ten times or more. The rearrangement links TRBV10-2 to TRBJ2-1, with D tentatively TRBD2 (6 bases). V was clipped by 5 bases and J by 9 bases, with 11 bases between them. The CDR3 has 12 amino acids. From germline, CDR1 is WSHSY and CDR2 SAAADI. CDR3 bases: TGCGCCAGCAGTTGGGGGGAGAGTGAGCAGTTCTTC. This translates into CASSWGESEQFF.

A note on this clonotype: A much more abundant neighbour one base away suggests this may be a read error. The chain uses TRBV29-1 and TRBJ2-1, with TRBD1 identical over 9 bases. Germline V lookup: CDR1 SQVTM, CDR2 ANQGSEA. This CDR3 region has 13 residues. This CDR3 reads CSVRGQGYKEQFF. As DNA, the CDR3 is TGCAGCGTTCGAGGACAGGGGTACAAAGAGCAGTTCTTC.

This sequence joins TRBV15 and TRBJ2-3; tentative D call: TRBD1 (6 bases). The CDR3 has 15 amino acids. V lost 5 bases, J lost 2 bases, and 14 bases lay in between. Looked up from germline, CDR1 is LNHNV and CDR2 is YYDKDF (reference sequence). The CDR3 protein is CATSYRDNPTDTQYF. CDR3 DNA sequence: TGTGCCACCAGCTACCGGGACAACCCCACAGATACGCAGTATTTT.

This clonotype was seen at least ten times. This CDR3 reads CASSLRPGEIRPQHF. The CDR3 DNA is TGTGCCAGCAGCTTACGGCCAGGCGAAATACGGCCCCAGCATTTT. V gene TRBV7-8 combines with J gene TRBJ1-5; D gene unclear. The CDR3 sequence is 15 residues long. Germline V lookup: CDR1 SGHVS, CDR2 FQNEAQ. V lost 2 bases and J 9 bases, leaving 17 bases between the germline ends.

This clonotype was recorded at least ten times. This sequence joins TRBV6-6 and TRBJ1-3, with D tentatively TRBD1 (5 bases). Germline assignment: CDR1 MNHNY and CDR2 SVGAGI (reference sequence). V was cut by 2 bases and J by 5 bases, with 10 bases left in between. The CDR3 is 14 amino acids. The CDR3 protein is CASSYRQGRNTIYF. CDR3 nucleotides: TGTGCCAGCAGTTACCGGCAGGGAAGAAACACCATATATTTT.

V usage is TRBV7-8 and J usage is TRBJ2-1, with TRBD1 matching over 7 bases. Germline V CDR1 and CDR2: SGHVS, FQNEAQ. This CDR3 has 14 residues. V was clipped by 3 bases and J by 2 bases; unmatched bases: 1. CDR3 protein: CASSFGQAYNEQFF. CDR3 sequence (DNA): TGTGCCAGCAGCTTTGGACAGGCCTACAATGAGCAGTTCTTC.

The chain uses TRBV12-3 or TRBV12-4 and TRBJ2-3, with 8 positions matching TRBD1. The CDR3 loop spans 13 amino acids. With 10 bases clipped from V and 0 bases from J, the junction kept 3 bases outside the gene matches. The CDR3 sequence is CATRTGSTDTQYF. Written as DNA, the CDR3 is TGTGCCACTCGGACAGGGAGCACAGATACGCAGTATTTT.

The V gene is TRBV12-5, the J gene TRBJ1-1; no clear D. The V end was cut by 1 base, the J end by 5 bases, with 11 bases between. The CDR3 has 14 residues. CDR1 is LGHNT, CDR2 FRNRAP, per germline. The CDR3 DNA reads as TGTGCTAGTGGTTTGGGTGTCGGGGAAACTGAAGCTTTCTTT. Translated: CASGLGVGETEAFF.

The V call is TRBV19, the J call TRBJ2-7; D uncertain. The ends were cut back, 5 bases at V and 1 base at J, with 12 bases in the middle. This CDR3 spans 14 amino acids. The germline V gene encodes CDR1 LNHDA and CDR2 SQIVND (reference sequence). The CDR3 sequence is CASSSTTGSYEQYF. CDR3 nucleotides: TGTGCCAGTAGTTCGACGACTGGATCCTACGAGCAGTACTTC.

The CDR3 reads CASSLQGIRALAGPSSYNEQFF. Here the CDR3 DNA reads TGTGCCAGCAGCCTACAGGGGATTCGAGCGCTAGCGGGACCGAGCTCCTACAATGAGCAGTTCTTC. The chain carries TRBV7-8 and TRBJ2-1; 9 positions agree with TRBD2. The ends lost 5 bases at V and 0 bases at J; junction bases unmatched: 23. Germline V CDR1 and CDR2: SGHVS, FQNEAQ. The CDR3 spans 22 residues.

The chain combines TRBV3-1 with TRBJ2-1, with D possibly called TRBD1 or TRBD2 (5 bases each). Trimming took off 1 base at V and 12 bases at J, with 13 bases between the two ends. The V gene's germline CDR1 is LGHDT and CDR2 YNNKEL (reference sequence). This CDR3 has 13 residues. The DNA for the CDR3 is TGTGCCAGCAGCCAAGTTGAGGTTGGGGGGCAGTTCTTC. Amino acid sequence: CASSQVEVGGQFF.

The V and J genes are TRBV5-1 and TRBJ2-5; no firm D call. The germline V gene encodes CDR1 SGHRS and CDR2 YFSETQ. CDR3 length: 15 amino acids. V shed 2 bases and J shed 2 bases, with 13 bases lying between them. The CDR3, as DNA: TGCGCCAGCAGCTTAACGCCGACACAGCAAGAGACCCAGTACTTC. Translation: CASSLTPTQQETQYF.

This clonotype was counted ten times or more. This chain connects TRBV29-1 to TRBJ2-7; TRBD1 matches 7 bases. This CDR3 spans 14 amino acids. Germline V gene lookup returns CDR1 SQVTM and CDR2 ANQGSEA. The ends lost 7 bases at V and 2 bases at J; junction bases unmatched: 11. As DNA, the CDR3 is TGCAGCGCCAAGGGAAGGGGACAGCCCTACGAGCAGTACTTC. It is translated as CSAKGRGQPYEQYF.

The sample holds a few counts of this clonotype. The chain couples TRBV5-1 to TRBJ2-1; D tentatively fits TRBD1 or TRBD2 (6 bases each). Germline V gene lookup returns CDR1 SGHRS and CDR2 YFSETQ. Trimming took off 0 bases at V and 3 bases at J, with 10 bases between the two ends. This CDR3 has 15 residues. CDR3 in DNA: TGCGCCAGCAGCTTGGGAGGGGGACTCTACAATGAGCAGTTCTTC. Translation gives CASSLGGGLYNEQFF.

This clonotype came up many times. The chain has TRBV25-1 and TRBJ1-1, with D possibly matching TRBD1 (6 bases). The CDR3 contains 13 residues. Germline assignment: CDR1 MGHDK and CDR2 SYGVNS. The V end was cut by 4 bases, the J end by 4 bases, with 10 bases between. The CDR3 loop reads CASSATGSTEAFF. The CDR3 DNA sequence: TGTGCCAGCAGTGCTACAGGGAGCACTGAAGCTTTCTTT.

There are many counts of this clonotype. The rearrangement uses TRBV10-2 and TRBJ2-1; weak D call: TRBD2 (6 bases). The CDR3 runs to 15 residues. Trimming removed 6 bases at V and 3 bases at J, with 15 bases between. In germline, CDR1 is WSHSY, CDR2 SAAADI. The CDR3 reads CASRGGLAVYNEQFF. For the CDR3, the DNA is TGCGCCAGCAGGGGGGGACTTGCGGTCTACAATGAGCAGTTCTTC.

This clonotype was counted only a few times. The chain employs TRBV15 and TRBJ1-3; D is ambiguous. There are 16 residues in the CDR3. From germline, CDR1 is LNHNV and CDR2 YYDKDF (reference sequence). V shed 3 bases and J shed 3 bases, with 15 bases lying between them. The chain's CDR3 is CATSSKTVAIGNTIYF. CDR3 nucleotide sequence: TGTGCCACCAGCAGCAAGACGGTGGCTATTGGAAACACCATATATTTT. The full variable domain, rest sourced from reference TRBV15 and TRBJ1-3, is DAMVIQNPRYQVTQFGKPVTLSCSQTLNHNVMYWYQQKSSQAPKLLFHYYDKDFNNEADTPDNFQSRRPNTSFCFLDIRSPGLGDTAMYLCATSSKTVAIGNTIYFGEGSWLTVV.

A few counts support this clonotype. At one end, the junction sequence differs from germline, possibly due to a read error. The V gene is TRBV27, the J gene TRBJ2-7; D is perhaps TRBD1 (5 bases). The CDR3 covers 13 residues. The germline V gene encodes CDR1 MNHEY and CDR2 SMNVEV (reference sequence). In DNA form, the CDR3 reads TGTGCCAGCAGTTTGGGGCAACAGATTCCCTTCTATTTC. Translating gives CASSLGQQIPFYF.

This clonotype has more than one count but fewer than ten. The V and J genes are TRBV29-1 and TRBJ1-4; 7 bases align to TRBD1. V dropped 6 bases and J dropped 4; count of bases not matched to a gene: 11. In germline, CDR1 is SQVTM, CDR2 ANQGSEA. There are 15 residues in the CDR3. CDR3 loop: CSVGRGTDHNEKLFF. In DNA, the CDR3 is TGCAGCGTGGGACGGGGGACAGACCATAATGAAAAACTGTTTTTT.

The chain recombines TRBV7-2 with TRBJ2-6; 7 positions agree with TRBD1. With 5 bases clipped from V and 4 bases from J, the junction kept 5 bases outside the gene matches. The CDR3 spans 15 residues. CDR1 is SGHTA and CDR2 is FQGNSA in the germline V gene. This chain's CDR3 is CASSPGTAGANVLTF. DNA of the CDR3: TGTGCCAGCAGCCCCGGGACAGCCGGGGCCAACGTCCTGACTTTC.

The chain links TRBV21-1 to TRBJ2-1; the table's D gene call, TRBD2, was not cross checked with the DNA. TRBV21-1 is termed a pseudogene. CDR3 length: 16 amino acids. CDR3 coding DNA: TGTGCCAGCGGACTCCGAGCGGGAGGGCCGAAGAATGAGCAGTTCTTC. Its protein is CASGLRAGGPKNEQFF.

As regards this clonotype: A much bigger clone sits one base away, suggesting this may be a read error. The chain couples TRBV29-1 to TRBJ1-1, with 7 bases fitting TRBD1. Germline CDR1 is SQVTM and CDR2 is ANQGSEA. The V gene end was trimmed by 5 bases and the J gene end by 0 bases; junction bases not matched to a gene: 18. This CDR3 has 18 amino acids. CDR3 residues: CSVIRTGSPFSLNTEAFF. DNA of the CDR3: TGCAGCGTTATCCGGACAGGATCCCCTTTCTCCCTGAACACTGAAGCTTTCTTT.

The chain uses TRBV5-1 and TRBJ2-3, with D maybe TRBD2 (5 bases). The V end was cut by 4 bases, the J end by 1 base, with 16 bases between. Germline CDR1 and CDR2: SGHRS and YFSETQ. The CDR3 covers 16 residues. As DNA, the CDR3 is TGCGCCAGCAGCGCCACTACTAGTCCTGGCACAGATACGCAGTATTTT. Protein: CASSATTSPGTDTQYF.

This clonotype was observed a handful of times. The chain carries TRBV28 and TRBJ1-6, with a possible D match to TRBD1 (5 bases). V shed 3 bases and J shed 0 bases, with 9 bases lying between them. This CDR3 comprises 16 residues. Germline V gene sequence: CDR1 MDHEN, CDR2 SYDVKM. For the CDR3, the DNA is TGTGCCAGCAGTTTGTGGGGCGGCTCCTATAATTCACCCCTCCACTTT. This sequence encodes CASSLWGGSYNSPLHF.

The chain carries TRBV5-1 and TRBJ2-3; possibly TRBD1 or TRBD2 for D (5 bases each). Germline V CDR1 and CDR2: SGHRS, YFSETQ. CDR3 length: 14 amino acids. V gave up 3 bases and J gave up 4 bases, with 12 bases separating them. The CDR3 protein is CASSYGGAADTQYF. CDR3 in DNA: TGCGCCAGCAGCTATGGGGGTGCGGCAGATACGCAGTATTTT.

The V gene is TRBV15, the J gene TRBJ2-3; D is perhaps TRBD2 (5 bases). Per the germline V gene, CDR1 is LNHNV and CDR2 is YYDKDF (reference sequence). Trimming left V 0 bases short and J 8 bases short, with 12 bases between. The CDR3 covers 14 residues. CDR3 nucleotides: TGTGCCACCAGCAGAGAGGTCAATCGGGGTACGCAGTATTTT. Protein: CATSREVNRGTQYF.

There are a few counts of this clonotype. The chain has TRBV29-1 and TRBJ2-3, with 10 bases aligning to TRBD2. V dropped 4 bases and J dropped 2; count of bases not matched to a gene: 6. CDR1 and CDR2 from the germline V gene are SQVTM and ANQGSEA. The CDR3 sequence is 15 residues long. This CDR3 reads CSVAVLAGFTDTQYF. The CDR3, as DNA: TGCAGCGTTGCCGTACTAGCGGGATTCACAGATACGCAGTATTTT.

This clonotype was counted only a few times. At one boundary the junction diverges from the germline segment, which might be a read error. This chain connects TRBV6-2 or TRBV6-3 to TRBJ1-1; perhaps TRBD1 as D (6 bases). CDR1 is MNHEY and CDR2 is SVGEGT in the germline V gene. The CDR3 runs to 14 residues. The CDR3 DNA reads TGTGCCAGCAGCTACTACAGGGAAGGCACTGAAGCTTTCTTT. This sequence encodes CASSYYREGTEAFF.

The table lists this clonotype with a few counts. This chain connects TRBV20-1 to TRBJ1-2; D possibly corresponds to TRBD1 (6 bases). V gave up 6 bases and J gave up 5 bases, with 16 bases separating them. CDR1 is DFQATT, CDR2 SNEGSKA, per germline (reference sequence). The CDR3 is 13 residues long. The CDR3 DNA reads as TGCAGTGCCGCCGGGGGAGGGGGTTATGGCTACACCTTC. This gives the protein CSAAGGGGYGYTF.

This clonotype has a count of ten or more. The CDR3 loop is CATSRGEGTNEKLFF. CDR3 DNA: TGTGCCACCAGCAGAGGGGAGGGAACTAATGAAAAACTGTTTTTT. V gene TRBV15 combines with J gene TRBJ1-4; D unresolved. Germline V gene lookup returns CDR1 LNHNV and CDR2 YYDKDF (reference sequence). There are 15 residues in the CDR3. With 1 base removed from V and 1 base from J, the gap between germline ends came to 7 bases.

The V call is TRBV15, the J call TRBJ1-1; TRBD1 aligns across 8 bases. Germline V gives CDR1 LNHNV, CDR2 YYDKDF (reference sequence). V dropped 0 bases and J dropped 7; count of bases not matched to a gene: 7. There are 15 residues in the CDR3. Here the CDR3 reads CATSRDRQGAGEAFF. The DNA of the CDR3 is TGTGCCACCAGCAGAGATCGGCAGGGGGCTGGTGAAGCTTTCTTT. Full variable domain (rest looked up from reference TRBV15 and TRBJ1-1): DAMVIQNPRYQVTQFGKPVTLSCSQTLNHNVMYWYQQKSSQAPKLLFHYYDKDFNNEADTPDNFQSRRPNTSFCFLDIRSPGLGDTAMYLCATSRDRQGAGEAFFGQGTRLTVV.